This passage covers 4 T cell receptor beta chains from one sample sequenced in a study of blood T cell repertoires in COVID-19. Some clones are missing from TCRdb's copy, which holds only in-frame ones; the method was immunoSEQ multiplex PCR. The sample holds 200,000 to 250,000 clones, around 87% seen once. The sequencing sample was made of peripheral blood. The origin of the receptors is a woman in her 70s with active or convalescent COVID-19.

V usage is TRBV7-9 and J usage is TRBJ1-2; 7 bases align to TRBD1. The CDR3 contains 14 residues. V was pared by 4 bases and J by 3 bases, with 5 bases of the junction left unmatched. Germline CDR1 is SEHNR and CDR2 is FQNEAQ (reference sequence). DNA of the CDR3: TGTGCCAGCAGCTCAGGGGGTTTTGACTATGGCTACACCTTC. It yields the protein CASSSGGFDYGYTF.

This chain connects TRBV18 to TRBJ1-3, with D perhaps matching TRBD1 (5 bases). Trimming pared 2 bases from V and 7 bases from J, leaving 12 bases between. The CDR3 is 14 residues long. Germline loops: CDR1 KGHSH, CDR2 LQKENI. Here the CDR3 reads CASSPGVTDNTIYF. In DNA, the CDR3 is TGTGCCAGCTCACCAGGAGTGACAGACAACACCATATATTTT.

J is TRBJ1-2 and V is TRBV11-2; D call uncertain. From germline, CDR1 is SGHAT and CDR2 FQNNGV. The germline V and J ends were trimmed by 6 bases and 4 bases, with 12 bases remaining between them. The CDR3 has 13 residues. The CDR3 sequence: CASSTLNSYGYTF. CDR3 coding DNA: TGTGCCAGCAGTACGTTGAACTCCTATGGCTACACCTTC.

The chain recombines TRBV4-2 with TRBJ1-2, with a weak D call TRBD1 (6 bases). The germline V gene has CDR1 LGHNA and CDR2 YNFKEQ. The CDR3 runs 13 residues. Trimming took off 5 bases at V and 6 bases at J, with 13 bases between the two ends. The CDR3 bases are TGTGCCAGCAGCAAGAGGGGGGGCGATGGCTACACCTTC. Amino acids: CASSKRGGDGYTF.